The source of this T cell receptor beta chain is a study of blood T cell repertoires in COVID-19 (dated by TCRdb to the early 2020s). About the study as a whole: Samples from collaborators originated in the United States, Italy and Spain and spanned both the acute and convalescent phases of COVID-19. The material from the prospective study consisted of cDNA or gDNA derived from T cells, B-cell-depleted T cells, or PBMCs. Subjects who had been exposed to COVID-19, were actively infected with it, or had recovered from it provided the deeply sampled blood TCRbeta repertoires that made up the dataset. The repertoires were made available in a free public database intended to serve as a resource for research on the immune response to SARS-CoV-2. The samples were drawn from the first 160 participants of the ongoing ImmuneRACE study and from 1,254 subjects provided by 6 global collaborators. The sample metadata nearly always contained a de-identified subject ID, COVID-19 status, age in years and sex. Where available, HLA class I and class II types were taken from metadata supplied by the sample provider and were not determined by assay-based typing.

The collaborating institutions used their own protocols to collect whole blood in K2EDTA tubes. For TCRbeta analysis, collaborators shipped samples as frozen whole blood, isolated PBMCs, or DNA extracted from either of those sample types. TCRbeta CDR3 regions were amplified from genomic DNA by means of the immunoSEQ Assay, a bias-controlled multiplex PCR. The published analysis was carried out like this. Nucleated cell counts per sample were estimated from amplification of reference gene primers within the assay. To quantify the absolute abundance of each unique TCRbeta CDR3 rearrangement, sequence reads were collapsed and filtered. For each sample, productive Simpson clonality was calculated by taking the square root of Simpson's diversity index across productive rearrangements. TCRdb provides this immuneACCESS table in a form limited to in-frame rearrangements. Some clones are lacking; in checked studies, under half of them reflect an unresolved V gene, and why the rest are absent is not known. V and J calls and clone size follow that table, whereas D and trimming were derived from the DNA. The sample table contains some 140,000 clones; only one count was recorded for 79% of them. The ten largest clones add up to approximately 3.5% of the sample.

Counted from cysteine to phenylalanine, this CDR3 has 13 amino acids. The retained sequence is limited to the CDR3, 39 bases, with the frame set at the first base. The germline V gene (reference sequence) supplies CDR1 DFQATT and CDR2 SNEGSKA. The trim is 3 bases for V and 6 bases for J, with a gap of 12 bases between the germline ends. What the study reported, not specific to this receptor: How much clinical and demographic metadata was included differed by source and by participant, and the metadata was provided uncurated.

On this clone: There is no known antigen for this receptor. Base qualities are not recorded, but no much larger clone differs from it by a single base.

The sample consisted of peripheral blood. The chain is assembled from TRBV20-1 and TRBJ1-5; TRBD1 is possibly the D segment (6 matching bases). The clonotype was recovered from a man aged 60 to 69 with acute or convalescent COVID-19. The CDR3 region has the sequence CSASAGAGQPQHF. The nucleotides are TGCAGTGCTAGTGCAGGGGCAGGTCAGCCCCAGCATTTT.